The clone carrying this T cell receptor (beta chain) has just one count. Germline V gives CDR1 SGHTA, CDR2 FQGNSA. The V gene end was trimmed by 5 bases and the J gene end by 7 bases; junction bases not matched to a gene: 8. CDR3 length equals 15 residues. Generated by immunoSEQ multiplex PCR, the TCRdb table keeps only in-frame clones and is missing some. The sample has 8,000 to 13,000 clones; approximately 82% are singletons. This entry belongs to a study of follicular helper T cells after annual influenza vaccination. In the study overall: For some subjects, blood spans the 2013-2014, 2014-2015 and 2015-2016 annual vaccinations.

Described time point: 2015-2016 season, 7 days after influenza vaccination. Adults received seasonal inactivated influenza vaccine, with sorted blood CD4 subsets sequenced before and after. No donor had influenza vaccine in the prior 6 months; all lived in the community. Per time point, roughly 40-100 mL of blood was sampled. The chain employs TRBV7-2 and TRBJ2-1; 10 positions match TRBD1. This specimen was CXCR5- memory CD4+ T cells sorted from blood, taken 7 days after influenza vaccination. The TCR originated in an adult who received the influenza vaccine. The CDR3 here is CASSKTTGGRNEQFF. The CDR3 DNA is TGTGCCAGCAGCAAAACGACAGGGGGCAGGAATGAGCAGTTCTTC.